Listed below are T cell receptor beta chains from one sample, sequenced in a study of control samples from healthy donors and cancer patients. Method: immunoSEQ multiplex PCR; TCRdb's copy keeps in-frame clones and lacks some. The table records 140,000 to 150,000 clones, approximately 94% of them present only once. The specimen was blood. These receptors were taken from a man between 18 and 35 years old in good health. The CDR3 runs from the conserved cysteine through the conserved F or W. The order of the fields is V gene, J gene, clone size, D gene, CDR3 protein, CDR3 DNA. D genes are given only for firm matches. Clone size, where shown, is once, few, many, or a class for clones that have expanded.

V gene: TRBV30
J gene: TRBJ1-3
clone size: .
D gene: .
CDR3 protein: CAWSYRAGNTIYF
CDR3 DNA: TGTGCCTGGAGTTATAGGGCTGGAAACACCATATATTTT

V gene: TRBV29-1
J gene: TRBJ1-3
clone size: .
D gene: TRBD1
CDR3 protein: CSVRTGGNTIYF
CDR3 DNA: TGCAGCGTTCGGACAGGAGGAAACACCATATATTTT

V gene: TRBV10-3
J gene: TRBJ2-2
clone size: .
D gene: .
CDR3 protein: CAISEGGAELFF
CDR3 DNA: TGTGCCATCAGTGAGGGCGGGGCGGAGCTGTTTTTT

V gene: TRBV9
J gene: TRBJ2-1
clone size: once
D gene: TRBD2
CDR3 protein: CASSVQAGAYNEQFF
CDR3 DNA: TGTGCCAGCAGCGTACAAGCGGGAGCTTACAATGAGCAGTTCTTC

V gene: TRBV6-5
J gene: TRBJ1-3
clone size: .
D gene: .
CDR3 protein: CASRPTQVSGNTIYF
CDR3 DNA: TGTGCCAGCAGGCCTACTCAGGTCTCTGGAAACACCATATATTTT

V gene: TRBV5-4
J gene: TRBJ2-7
clone size: .
D gene: .
CDR3 protein: CASSLRAGPPYEQYF
CDR3 DNA: TGTGCCAGCAGCTTGAGGGCAGGACCCCCCTACGAGCAGTACTTC

V gene: TRBV18
J gene: TRBJ1-2
clone size: few
D gene: .
CDR3 protein: CASSHREDGYTF
CDR3 DNA: TGTGCCAGCTCTCACAGGGAGGACGGCTACACCTTC

V gene: TRBV28
J gene: TRBJ2-1
clone size: .
D gene: TRBD1
CDR3 protein: CASRPHRQGAYNEQFF
CDR3 DNA: TGTGCCAGCAGACCCCATAGGCAGGGGGCCTACAATGAGCAGTTCTTC

V gene: TRBV7-9
J gene: TRBJ1-2
clone size: .
D gene: .
CDR3 protein: CASSLDRMNYGYTF
CDR3 DNA: TGTGCCAGCAGCTTAGACAGGATGAACTATGGCTACACCTTC

V gene: TRBV5-1
J gene: TRBJ1-1
clone size: few
D gene: .
CDR3 protein: CASSLMNTEAFF
CDR3 DNA: TGCGCCAGCAGCTTGATGAACACTGAAGCTTTCTTT

V gene: TRBV28
J gene: TRBJ1-5
clone size: .
D gene: .
CDR3 protein: CASSSFREGGGNQPQHF
CDR3 DNA: TGTGCCAGCAGCAGTTTCCGGGAGGGGGGCGGCAATCAGCCCCAGCATTTT

V gene: TRBV9
J gene: TRBJ2-3
clone size: .
D gene: .
CDR3 protein: CASSVGGSDTQYF
CDR3 DNA: TGTGCCAGCAGCGTAGGCGGGTCCGATACGCAGTATTTT

V gene: TRBV6-5
J gene: TRBJ1-2
clone size: .
D gene: .
CDR3 protein: CASSSAGTNYGYTF
CDR3 DNA: TGTGCCAGCAGTTCGGCAGGGACTAACTATGGCTACACCTTC

V gene: TRBV7-9
J gene: TRBJ2-7
clone size: .
D gene: .
CDR3 protein: CASSYRDYEQYF
CDR3 DNA: TGTGCCAGCAGCTACAGGGACTACGAGCAGTACTTC

V gene: TRBV6-2/TRBV6-3
J gene: TRBJ1-1
clone size: .
D gene: TRBD1
CDR3 protein: CASSLTGRNTEAFF
CDR3 DNA: TGTGCCAGCAGTTTGACAGGGAGAAACACTGAAGCTTTCTTT

V gene: TRBV4-1
J gene: TRBJ2-7
clone size: .
D gene: .
CDR3 protein: CASSQARSYEQYF
CDR3 DNA: TGCGCCAGCAGCCAAGCCCGTTCCTACGAGCAGTACTTC

V gene: TRBV5-4
J gene: TRBJ1-3
clone size: .
D gene: .
CDR3 protein: CASSHRDSGNTIYF
CDR3 DNA: TGTGCCAGCAGCCACAGGGACTCTGGAAACACCATATATTTT

V gene: TRBV7-8
J gene: TRBJ1-2
clone size: .
D gene: TRBD1
CDR3 protein: CASSSGQGNGYTF
CDR3 DNA: TGTGCCAGCAGCTCGGGACAGGGGAATGGCTACACCTTC

V gene: TRBV5-1
J gene: TRBJ1-6
clone size: .
D gene: .
CDR3 protein: CASSYDGSYNSPLHF
CDR3 DNA: TGCGCCAGCAGCTACGATGGCTCCTATAATTCACCCCTCCACTTT

V gene: TRBV27
J gene: TRBJ2-1
clone size: .
D gene: .
CDR3 protein: CASSLNGPSSYNEQFF
CDR3 DNA: TGTGCCAGCAGTTTAAATGGCCCGAGCTCCTACAATGAGCAGTTCTTC

V gene: TRBV5-1
J gene: TRBJ2-5
clone size: .
D gene: .
CDR3 protein: CASSRQGGETQYF
CDR3 DNA: TGCGCCAGCAGCCGACAGGGAGGGGAGACCCAGTACTTC

V gene: TRBV7-3
J gene: TRBJ2-3
clone size: .
D gene: .
CDR3 protein: CASSADSGGTDTQYF
CDR3 DNA: TGTGCCAGCAGCGCGGACTCAGGGGGCACAGATACGCAGTATTTT

V gene: TRBV7-2
J gene: TRBJ2-3
clone size: .
D gene: .
CDR3 protein: CASSPLSSRADTQYF
CDR3 DNA: TGTGCCAGCAGCCCCCTGTCCTCCCGGGCAGATACGCAGTATTTT

V gene: TRBV24-1
J gene: TRBJ2-2
clone size: .
D gene: .
CDR3 protein: CATSDPTTVTGELFF
CDR3 DNA: TGTGCCACCAGTGACCCAACGACAGTCACCGGGGAGCTGTTTTTT

V gene: TRBV24-1
J gene: TRBJ2-3
clone size: .
D gene: TRBD2
CDR3 protein: CATSDGLAGGGTDTQYF
CDR3 DNA: TGTGCCACCAGTGATGGGCTAGCGGGAGGAGGCACAGATACGCAGTATTTT

V gene: TRBV6-1
J gene: TRBJ1-3
clone size: .
D gene: .
CDR3 protein: CASSDLPWAGNTIYF
CDR3 DNA: TGTGCCAGCAGTGATTTGCCCTGGGCTGGAAACACCATATATTTT

V gene: TRBV10-3
J gene: TRBJ1-2
clone size: .
D gene: .
CDR3 protein: CAISESPDGYTF
CDR3 DNA: TGTGCCATCAGTGAGTCGCCCGATGGCTACACCTTC